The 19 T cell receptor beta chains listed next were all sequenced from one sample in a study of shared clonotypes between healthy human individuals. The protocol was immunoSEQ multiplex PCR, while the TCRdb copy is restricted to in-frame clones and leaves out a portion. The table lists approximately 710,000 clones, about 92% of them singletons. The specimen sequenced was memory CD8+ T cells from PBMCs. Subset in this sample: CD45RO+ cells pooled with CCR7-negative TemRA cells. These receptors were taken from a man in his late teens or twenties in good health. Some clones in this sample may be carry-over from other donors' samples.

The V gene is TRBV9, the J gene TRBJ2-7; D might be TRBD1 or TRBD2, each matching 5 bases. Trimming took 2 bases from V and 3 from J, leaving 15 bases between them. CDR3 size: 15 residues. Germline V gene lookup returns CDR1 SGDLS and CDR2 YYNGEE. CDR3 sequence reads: CASSVAHGAYYEQYF. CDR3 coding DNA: TGTGCCAGCAGCGTCGCACACGGGGCCTACTACGAGCAGTACTTC.

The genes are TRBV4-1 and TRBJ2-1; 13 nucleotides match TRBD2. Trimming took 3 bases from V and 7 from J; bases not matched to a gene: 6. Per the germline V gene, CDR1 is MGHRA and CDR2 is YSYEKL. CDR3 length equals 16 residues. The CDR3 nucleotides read TGCGCCAGCAGCCACTCCGGGACTAGCGGGACTAATGAGCAGTTCTTC. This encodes CASSHSGTSGTNEQFF.

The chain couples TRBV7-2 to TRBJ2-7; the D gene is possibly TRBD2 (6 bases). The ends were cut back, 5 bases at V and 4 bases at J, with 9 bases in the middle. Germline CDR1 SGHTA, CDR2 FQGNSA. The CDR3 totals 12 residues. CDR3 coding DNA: TGTGCCAGCAGCCCAGGGACTTACGAGCAGTACTTC. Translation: CASSPGTYEQYF.

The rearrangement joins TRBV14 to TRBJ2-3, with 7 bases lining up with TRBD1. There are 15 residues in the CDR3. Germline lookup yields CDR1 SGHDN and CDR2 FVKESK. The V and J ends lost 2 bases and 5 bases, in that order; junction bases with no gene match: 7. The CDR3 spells CASSQPGTARDTQYF. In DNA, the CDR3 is TGTGCCAGCAGCCAACCAGGGACAGCCAGAGATACGCAGTATTTT.

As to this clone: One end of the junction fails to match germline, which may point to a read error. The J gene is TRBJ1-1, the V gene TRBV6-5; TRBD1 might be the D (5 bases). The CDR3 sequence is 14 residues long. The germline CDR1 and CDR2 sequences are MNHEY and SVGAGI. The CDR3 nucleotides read TGTGCCAACAGTTACTCAAGGACAAGCTTGGAAGCTTTCTTT. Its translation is CANSYSRTSLEAFF.

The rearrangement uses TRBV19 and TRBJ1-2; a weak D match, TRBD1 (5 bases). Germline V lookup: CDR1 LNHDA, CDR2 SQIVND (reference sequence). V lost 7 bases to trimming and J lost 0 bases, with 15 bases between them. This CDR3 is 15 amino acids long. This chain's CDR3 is CASMRGSGTNYGYTF. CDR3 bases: TGTGCCAGTATGAGAGGGTCAGGGACTAACTATGGCTACACCTTC.

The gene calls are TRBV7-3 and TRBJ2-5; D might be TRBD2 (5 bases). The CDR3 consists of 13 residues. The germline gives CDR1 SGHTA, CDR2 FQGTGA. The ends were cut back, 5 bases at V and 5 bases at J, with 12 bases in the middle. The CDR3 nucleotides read TGTGCCAGCAGCCGTACGGGCGGGGAGACCCAGTACTTC. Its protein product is CASSRTGGETQYF.

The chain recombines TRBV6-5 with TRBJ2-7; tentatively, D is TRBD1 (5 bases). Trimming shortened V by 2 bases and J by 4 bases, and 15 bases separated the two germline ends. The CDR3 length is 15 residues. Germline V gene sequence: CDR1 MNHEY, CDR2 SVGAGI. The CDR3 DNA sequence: TGTGCCAGCAGTTACCTCTCAGGGTTACGATACGAGCAGTACTTC. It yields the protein CASSYLSGLRYEQYF.

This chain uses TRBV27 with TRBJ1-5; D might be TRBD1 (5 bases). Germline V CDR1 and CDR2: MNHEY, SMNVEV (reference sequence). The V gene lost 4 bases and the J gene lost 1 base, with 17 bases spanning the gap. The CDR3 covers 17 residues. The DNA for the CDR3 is TGTGCCAGCAGTTACCAACATCCAGGGTTAAGCAATCAGCCCCAGCATTTT. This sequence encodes CASSYQHPGLSNQPQHF.

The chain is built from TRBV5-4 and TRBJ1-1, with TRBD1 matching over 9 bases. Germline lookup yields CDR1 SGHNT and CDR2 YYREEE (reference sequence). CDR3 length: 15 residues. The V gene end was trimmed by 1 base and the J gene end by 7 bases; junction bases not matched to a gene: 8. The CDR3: CASSLSQGAPIEAFF. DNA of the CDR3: TGTGCCAGCAGCTTGTCACAGGGGGCGCCTATTGAAGCTTTCTTT.

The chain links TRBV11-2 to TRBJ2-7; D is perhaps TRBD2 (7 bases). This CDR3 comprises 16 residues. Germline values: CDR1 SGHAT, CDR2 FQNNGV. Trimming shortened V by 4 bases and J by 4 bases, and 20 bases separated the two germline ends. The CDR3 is CASSSISGGQEYEQYF. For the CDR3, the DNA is TGTGCCAGCAGCTCGATATCCGGGGGGCAGGAATACGAGCAGTACTTC.

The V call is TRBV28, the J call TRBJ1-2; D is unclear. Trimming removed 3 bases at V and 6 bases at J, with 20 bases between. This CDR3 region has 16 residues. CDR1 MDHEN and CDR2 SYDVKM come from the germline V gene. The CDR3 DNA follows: TGTGCCAGCAGTTTGCTCTATAGGCACAGCGAGCATGGCTACACCTTC. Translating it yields CASSLLYRHSEHGYTF.

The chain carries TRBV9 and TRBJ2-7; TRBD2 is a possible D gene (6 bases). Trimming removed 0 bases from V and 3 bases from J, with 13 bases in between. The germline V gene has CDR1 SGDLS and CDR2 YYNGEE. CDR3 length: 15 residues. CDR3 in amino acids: CASSVVPGSLYEQYF. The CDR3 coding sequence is TGTGCCAGCAGCGTAGTCCCCGGGAGTCTCTACGAGCAGTACTTC.

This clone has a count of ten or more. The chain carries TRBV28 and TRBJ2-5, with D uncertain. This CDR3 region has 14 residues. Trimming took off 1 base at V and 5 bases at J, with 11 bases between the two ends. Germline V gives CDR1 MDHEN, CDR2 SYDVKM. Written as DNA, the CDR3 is TGTGCCAGCAGTTTATCGGACCGTGCGGAGACCCAGTACTTC. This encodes CASSLSDRAETQYF.

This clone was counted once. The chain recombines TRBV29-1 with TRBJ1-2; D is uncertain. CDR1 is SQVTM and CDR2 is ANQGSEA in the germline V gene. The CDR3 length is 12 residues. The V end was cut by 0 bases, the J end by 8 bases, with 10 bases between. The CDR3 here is CSVEDGQPGYTF. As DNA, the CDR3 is TGCAGCGTTGAAGACGGGCAGCCCGGCTACACCTTC. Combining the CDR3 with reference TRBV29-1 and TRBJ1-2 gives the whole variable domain SAVISQKPSRDICQRGTSLTIQCQVDSQVTMMFWYRQQPGQSLTLIATANQGSEATYESGFVIDKFPISRPNLTFSTLTVSNMSPEDSSIYLCSVEDGQPGYTFGSGTRLTVV.

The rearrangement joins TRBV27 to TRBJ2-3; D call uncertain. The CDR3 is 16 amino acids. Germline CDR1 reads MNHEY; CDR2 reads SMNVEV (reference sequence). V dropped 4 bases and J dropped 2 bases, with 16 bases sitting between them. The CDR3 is CASSYGSDHDTDTQYF. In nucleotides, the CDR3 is TGTGCCAGCAGTTATGGGTCGGACCACGACACAGATACGCAGTATTTT.

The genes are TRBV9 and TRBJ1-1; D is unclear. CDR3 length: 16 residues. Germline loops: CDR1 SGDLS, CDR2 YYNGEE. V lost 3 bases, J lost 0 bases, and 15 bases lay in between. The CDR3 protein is CASSASALRMNTEAFF. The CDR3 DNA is TGTGCCAGCAGCGCCTCAGCCCTTCGGATGAACACTGAAGCTTTCTTT.

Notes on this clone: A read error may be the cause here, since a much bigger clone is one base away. The CDR3 region is CASSLYGSGEQYF. DNA of the CDR3: TGTGCCAGCAGCCTTTACGGGTCCGGGGAGCAGTACTTC. The chain employs TRBV5-4 and TRBJ2-7; D not resolved. Germline V CDR1 and CDR2: SGHNT, YYREEE (reference sequence). V was shortened by 4 bases and J by 7 bases, with 15 bases between the two germline ends. This CDR3 spans 13 amino acids.

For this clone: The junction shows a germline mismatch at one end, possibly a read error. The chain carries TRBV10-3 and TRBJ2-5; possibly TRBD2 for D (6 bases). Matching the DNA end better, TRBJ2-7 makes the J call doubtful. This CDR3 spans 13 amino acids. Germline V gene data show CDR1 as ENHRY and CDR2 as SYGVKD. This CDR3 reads CAIGDLSSFEQYF. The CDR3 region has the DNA TGTGCCATCGGGGACTTAAGTTCCTTCGAGCAGTACTTC.